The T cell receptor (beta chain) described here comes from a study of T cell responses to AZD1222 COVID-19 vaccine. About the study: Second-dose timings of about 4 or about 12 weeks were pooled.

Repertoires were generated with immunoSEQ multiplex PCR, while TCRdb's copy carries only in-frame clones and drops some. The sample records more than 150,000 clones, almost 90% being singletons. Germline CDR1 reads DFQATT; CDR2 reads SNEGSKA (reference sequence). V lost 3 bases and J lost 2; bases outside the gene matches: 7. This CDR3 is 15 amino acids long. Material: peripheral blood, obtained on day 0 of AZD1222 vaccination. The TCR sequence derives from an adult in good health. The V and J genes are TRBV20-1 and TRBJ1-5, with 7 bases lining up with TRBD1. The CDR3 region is CSASLEGAGNQPQHF. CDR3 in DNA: TGCAGTGCTAGTTTGGAGGGGGCAGGCAATCAGCCCCAGCATTTT.